Each of the 8 T cell receptor beta chains below was sequenced from the same sample in a study of blood T cell repertoires in COVID-19. Method: immunoSEQ multiplex PCR; TCRdb's copy keeps in-frame clones and lacks some. The sample holds roughly 160,000 clones, just under 85% seen once. Sequenced sample: peripheral blood. The receptor source for this set is a woman of 80 years or more with COVID-19, enrolled during active disease.

The genes are TRBV5-4 and TRBJ2-1; 11 positions match TRBD2. The CDR3 has 15 amino acids. The germline V gene encodes CDR1 SGHNT and CDR2 YYREEE (reference sequence). Germline trimming cut 6 bases from V and 4 bases from J; bases unmatched to any gene: 6. The CDR3: CASILRTSGYNEQFF. CDR3 in DNA: TGTGCCAGCATCCTAAGGACTAGCGGGTACAATGAGCAGTTCTTC.

V gene TRBV2 combines with J gene TRBJ2-1, with 8 bases identical to TRBD2. With V trimmed by 10 bases and J by 4 bases, 9 bases remained unmatched. Germline-derived CDR1 and CDR2 are SNHLY and FYNNEI. CDR3 size: 14 residues. The CDR3 sequence is CAIPFTSGYNEQFF. The CDR3 DNA reads as TGTGCCATCCCCTTCACTAGCGGATACAATGAGCAGTTCTTC.

In this sample, this clone turned up once. The chain couples TRBV27 to TRBJ2-1; TRBD1 aligns across 8 bases. The V gene's germline CDR1 is MNHEY and CDR2 SMNVEV (reference sequence). With 5 bases clipped from V and 7 bases from J, the junction kept 4 bases outside the gene matches. The CDR3 runs to 13 residues. In DNA form, the CDR3 reads TGTGCCAGCAGTGAATACAGGGGGAATGAGCAGTTCTTC. Protein: CASSEYRGNEQFF.

The rearrangement uses TRBV18 and TRBJ2-1, with TRBD2 identical over 7 bases. The CDR3 sequence is 17 residues long. Trimming took 6 bases from V and 0 from J; bases not matched to a gene: 11. Per germline, CDR1 KGHSH and CDR2 LQKENI. The CDR3 DNA follows: TGTGCCAGCTCCCCGAAGGCTAGCGGAGCCTCCTACAATGAGCAGTTCTTC. Translation gives CASSPKASGASYNEQFF.

The rearrangement uses TRBV6-2 or TRBV6-3 and TRBJ2-7; D not resolved. V dropped 1 base and J dropped 7 bases, with 11 bases sitting between them. The germline gives CDR1 MNHEY, CDR2 SVGEGT. The CDR3 has 13 residues. CDR3 nucleotides: TGTGCCAGCAGTTACTTTCCGGGTCCGGAGCAGTACTTC. Protein sequence: CASSYFPGPEQYF.

The chain combines TRBV7-8 with TRBJ2-4; 8 bases are a match to TRBD1. This CDR3 contains 18 residues. The junction had 13 bases not matched to a gene; V was cut back by 5 bases and J by 1 base. CDR1 and CDR2 (germline): SGHVS, FQNEAQ. The CDR3 bases are TGTGCCAGCAGCACAGGACAGGGTCTTGGTTTCGCCAAAAACATTCAGTACTTC. Its translation is CASSTGQGLGFAKNIQYF.

The V and J genes are TRBV6-5 and TRBJ2-7, with TRBD1 matching over 8 bases. The CDR3 is 15 amino acids. Germline CDR1 MNHEY, CDR2 SVGAGI. The ends lost 4 bases at V and 5 bases at J; junction bases unmatched: 10. The DNA of the CDR3 is TGTGCCAGCAGTTTGATCCGGACAGGGAGGCACGAGCAGTACTTC. It yields the protein CASSLIRTGRHEQYF.

The chain is built from TRBV5-1 and TRBJ1-1; 11 bases are a match to TRBD1. Per the germline V gene, CDR1 is SGHRS and CDR2 is YFSETQ. The CDR3 consists of 14 residues. V was pared by 4 bases and J by 11 bases, with 10 bases of the junction left unmatched. The CDR3 is CASSVMGQGDGAFF. For the CDR3, the DNA is TGCGCCAGCAGCGTTATGGGACAGGGGGATGGGGCTTTCTTT.